Presented here are 5 T cell receptor beta chains from one specimen sequenced in a study of blood T cells in healthy people across ages. A second PCR, run for about 7 to 11 cycles, used a sample-barcoded 5' primer plus a J-beta primer mix. TCRdb passed the 5' RACE reads through MiXCR, listing each CDR3 protein once. The sample holds approximately 800,000 distinct CDR3 sequences, about 62% seen once. The specimen sequenced was blood. Receptor source: a man younger than 45 in good health.

This clonotype was picked up a small number of times. This chain joins TRBV4-3 and TRBJ2-7; no reliable D call. In germline, CDR1 is LGHNA, CDR2 YSLEER. CDR3 length: 16 residues. The germline V and J ends were trimmed by 0 bases and 0 bases, with 12 bases remaining between them. The CDR3 DNA sequence: TGCGCCAGCAGCCAAGATTCTTTTGGGGACTCCTACGAGCAGTACTTC. It encodes CASSQDSFGDSYEQYF.

The rearrangement joins TRBV6-6 to TRBJ2-7, with 8 bases identical to TRBD1. There are 16 residues in the CDR3. Germline V CDR1 and CDR2: MNHNY, SVGAGI (reference sequence). V lost 5 bases and J lost 2; bases outside the gene matches: 11. The CDR3 reads CASSGPGQGNPYEQYF. CDR3 nucleotide sequence: TGTGCCAGCAGTGGCCCCGGACAGGGAAATCCCTACGAGCAGTACTTC.

This clonotype was seen only a few times. V usage is TRBV4-3 and J usage is TRBJ2-5; D is uncertain. The V gene lost 1 base and the J gene lost 1 base, with 13 bases spanning the gap. The germline gives CDR1 LGHNA, CDR2 YSLEER. The CDR3 is 16 amino acids. The DNA for the CDR3 is TGCGCCAGCAGCCAAGCTCCTTCGGCGGTCCAAGAGACCCAGTACTTC. Translating gives CASSQAPSAVQETQYF.

This clonotype was observed once. This chain joins TRBV6-2 or TRBV6-3 and TRBJ2-5; 10 bases are a match to TRBD2. This CDR3 contains 14 residues. Per the germline V gene, CDR1 is MNHEY and CDR2 is SVGEGT. J gave up 11 bases and V 8 bases, and 14 bases lay outside the gene matches. The CDR3 DNA follows: TGTGCCAGCGCGCCGGGACTAGCGAGAGGTGAGCAGTACTTC. This encodes CASAPGLARGEQYF.

The chain carries TRBV14 and TRBJ2-4; D might be TRBD1 (5 bases). Trimming took 4 bases from V and 0 from J, leaving 7 bases between them. CDR3 length: 14 amino acids. Looked up from germline, CDR1 is SGHDN and CDR2 is FVKESK. CDR3 bases: TGTGCCAGCAGCCGGGGCATAGCCAAAAACATTCAGTACTTC. Protein: CASSRGIAKNIQYF.